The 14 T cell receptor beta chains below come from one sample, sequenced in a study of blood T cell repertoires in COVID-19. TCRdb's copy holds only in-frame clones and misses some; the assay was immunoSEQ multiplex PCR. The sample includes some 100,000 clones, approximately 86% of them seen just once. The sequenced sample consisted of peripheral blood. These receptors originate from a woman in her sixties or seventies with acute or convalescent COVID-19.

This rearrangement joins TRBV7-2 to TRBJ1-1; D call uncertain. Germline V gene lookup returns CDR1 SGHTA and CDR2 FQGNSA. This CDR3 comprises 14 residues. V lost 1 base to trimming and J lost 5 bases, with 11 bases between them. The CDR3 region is CASSLGPSRTEAFF. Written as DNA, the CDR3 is TGTGCCAGCAGCTTAGGACCCTCTAGGACTGAAGCTTTCTTT.

The CDR3 coding sequence is TGCGCCACCAAGTTGGGAGAGAACACTGAAGCTTTCTTT. It specifies CATKLGENTEAFF. V usage is TRBV4-1 and J usage is TRBJ1-1; D gene ambiguous. CDR3 length: 13 amino acids. Germline loops: CDR1 MGHRA, CDR2 YSYEKL. Between the trimmed V and J ends, which lost 10 bases and 1 base, there was a span of 13 bases.

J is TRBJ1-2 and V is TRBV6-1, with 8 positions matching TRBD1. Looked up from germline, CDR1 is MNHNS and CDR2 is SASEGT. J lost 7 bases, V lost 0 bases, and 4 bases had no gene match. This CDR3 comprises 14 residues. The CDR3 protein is CASSEASTGGGYTF. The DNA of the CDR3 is TGTGCCAGCAGTGAAGCGTCAACAGGGGGTGGCTACACCTTC.

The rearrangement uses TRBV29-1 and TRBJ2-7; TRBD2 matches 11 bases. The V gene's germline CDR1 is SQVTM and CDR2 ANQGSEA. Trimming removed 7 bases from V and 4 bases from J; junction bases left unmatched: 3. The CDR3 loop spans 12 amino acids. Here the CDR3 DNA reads TGCAGCGCCGGGACTAGCGGTTACGAGCAGTACTTC. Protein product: CSAGTSGYEQYF.

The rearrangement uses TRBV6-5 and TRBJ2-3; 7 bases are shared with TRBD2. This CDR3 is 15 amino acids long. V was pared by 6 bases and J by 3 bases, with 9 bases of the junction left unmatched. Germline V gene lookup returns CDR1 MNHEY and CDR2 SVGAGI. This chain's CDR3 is CASSGGAGVTDTQYF. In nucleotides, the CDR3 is TGTGCCAGCAGCGGAGGGGCGGGAGTTACAGATACGCAGTATTTT.

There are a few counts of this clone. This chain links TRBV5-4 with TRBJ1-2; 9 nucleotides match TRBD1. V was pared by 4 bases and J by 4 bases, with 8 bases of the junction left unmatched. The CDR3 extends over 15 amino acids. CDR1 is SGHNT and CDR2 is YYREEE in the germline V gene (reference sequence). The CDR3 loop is CASSQGTGGGYGYTF. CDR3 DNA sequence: TGTGCCAGCAGCCAAGGAACAGGGGGCGGCTATGGCTACACCTTC.

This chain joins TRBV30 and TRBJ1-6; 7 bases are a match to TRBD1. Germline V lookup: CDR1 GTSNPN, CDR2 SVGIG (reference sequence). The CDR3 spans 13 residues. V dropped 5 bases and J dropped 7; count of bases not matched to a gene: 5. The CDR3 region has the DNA TGTGCCTGGGGCGGGACAGTAAATTCACCCCTCCACTTT. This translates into CAWGGTVNSPLHF.

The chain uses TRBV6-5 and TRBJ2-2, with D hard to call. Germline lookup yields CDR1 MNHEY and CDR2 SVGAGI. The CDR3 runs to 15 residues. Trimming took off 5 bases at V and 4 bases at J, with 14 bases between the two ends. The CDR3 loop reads CASSRLLESTGELFF. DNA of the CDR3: TGTGCCAGCAGTCGCCTGTTGGAGAGCACCGGGGAGCTGTTTTTT.

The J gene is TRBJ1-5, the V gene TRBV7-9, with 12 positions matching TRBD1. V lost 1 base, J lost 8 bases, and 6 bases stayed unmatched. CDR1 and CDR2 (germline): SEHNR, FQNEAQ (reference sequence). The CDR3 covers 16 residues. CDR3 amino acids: CASSLGDRGPLEPQHF. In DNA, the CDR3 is TGTGCCAGCAGCTTAGGGGACAGGGGGCCCTTGGAGCCCCAGCATTTT.

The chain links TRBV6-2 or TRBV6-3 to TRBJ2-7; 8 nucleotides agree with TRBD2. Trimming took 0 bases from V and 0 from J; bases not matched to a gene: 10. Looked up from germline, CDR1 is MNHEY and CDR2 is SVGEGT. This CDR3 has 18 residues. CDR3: CASSYSLSQLADSYEQYF. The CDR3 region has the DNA TGTGCCAGCAGTTACTCTTTGAGCCAACTAGCGGACTCCTACGAGCAGTACTTC.

CDR3 bases: TGTGCCAGCAGCGTAGAGGGGTGGAACCCCACTGAAGCTTTCTTT. Translated, it gives CASSVEGWNPTEAFF. The V gene is TRBV9, the J gene TRBJ1-1; possibly TRBD1 for D (5 bases). Germline V gene sequence: CDR1 SGDLS, CDR2 YYNGEE. The V gene lost 0 bases and the J gene lost 4 bases, with 13 bases spanning the gap. This CDR3 is 15 amino acids long.

CDR3 bases: TGTGCCACCAGTGATCCCCCAGCGGGACTAGCGGGAAACACCGGGGAGCTGTTTTTT. As protein: CATSDPPAGLAGNTGELFF. The chain links TRBV24-1 to TRBJ2-2; 13 nucleotides align to TRBD2. CDR3 length: 19 residues. The germline CDR1 and CDR2 sequences are KGHDR and SFDVKD. V shed 3 bases and J 2 bases; nucleotides not matched to a gene: 8.

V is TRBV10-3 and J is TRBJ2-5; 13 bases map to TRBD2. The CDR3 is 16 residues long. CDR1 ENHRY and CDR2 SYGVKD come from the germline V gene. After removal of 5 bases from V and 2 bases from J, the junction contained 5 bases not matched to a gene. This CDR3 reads CAISKGTSGIQETQYF. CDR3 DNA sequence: TGTGCCATCAGTAAGGGGACTAGCGGGATACAAGAGACCCAGTACTTC.

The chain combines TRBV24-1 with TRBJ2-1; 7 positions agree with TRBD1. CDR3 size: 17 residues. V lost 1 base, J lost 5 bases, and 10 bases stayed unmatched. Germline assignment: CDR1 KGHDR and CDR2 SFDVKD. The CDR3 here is CATSDLGRQGMNNEQFF. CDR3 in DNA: TGTGCCACCAGTGATTTAGGGCGACAGGGAATGAACAATGAGCAGTTCTTC.